The rows below give T cell receptor beta chains drawn from one sample of a study of blood T cell repertoires in COVID-19. Clones were read by immunoSEQ multiplex PCR, and TCRdb kept only the in-frame ones, dropping some. Seen here are approximately 300,000 clones, about 82% observed once, and the top ten hold 1.5% to 2%. The sequencing input was peripheral blood. The receptors originated from a woman aged 45 to 65 with acute or convalescent COVID-19. Both conserved end residues are part of each CDR3. Fields, in order: D gene, V gene, J gene, clone size, CDR3 protein, CDR3 DNA. A D gene is named only where the DNA matches it firmly. Not every row has a clone size; where given, it reads once, few, many or a size class.

>.|TRBV28|TRBJ2-7|few
CASSLRGSPYEQYF
TGTGCCAGCAGTTTACGGGGTTCTCCCTACGAGCAGTACTTC
>TRBD1|TRBV6-6|TRBJ1-2|.
CASSTPRQGRDYGYTF
TGTGCCAGCAGTACCCCTCGACAGGGCCGAGACTATGGCTACACCTTC
>.|TRBV7-2|TRBJ2-6|.
CASSFSPGANVLTF
TGTGCCAGCAGCTTCAGTCCTGGGGCCAACGTCCTGACTTTC
>TRBD2|TRBV5-1|TRBJ2-5|.
CASSVLAGGTQETQYF
TGCGCCAGCAGCGTACTAGCGGGGGGAACGCAAGAGACCCAGTACTTC
>.|TRBV27|TRBJ1-5|.
CASRTSGVNQPQHF
TGTGCCAGCAGAACGTCAGGGGTCAATCAGCCCCAGCATTTT
>TRBD2|TRBV5-1|TRBJ2-3|.
CASSSWTSGGTDTQYF
TGCGCCAGCAGCTCCTGGACTAGCGGCGGCACAGATACGCAGTATTTT
>TRBD1|TRBV2|TRBJ1-2|.
CASSGQGGGYTF
TGTGCCAGCAGCGGTCAGGGGGGTGGCTACACCTTC
>TRBD2|TRBV15|TRBJ2-5|.
CATSAGLALETQYF
TGTGCCACCAGCGCGGGACTAGCCCTTGAGACCCAGTACTTC
>.|TRBV11-2|TRBJ2-1|.
CASSPRDSINEQFF
TGTGCCAGCAGCCCGCGGGACTCCATCAATGAGCAGTTCTTC
>TRBD2|TRBV7-3|TRBJ2-2|.
CATRLAGGPTGELFF
TGTGCCACCCGGCTAGCGGGAGGCCCTACCGGGGAGCTGTTTTTT